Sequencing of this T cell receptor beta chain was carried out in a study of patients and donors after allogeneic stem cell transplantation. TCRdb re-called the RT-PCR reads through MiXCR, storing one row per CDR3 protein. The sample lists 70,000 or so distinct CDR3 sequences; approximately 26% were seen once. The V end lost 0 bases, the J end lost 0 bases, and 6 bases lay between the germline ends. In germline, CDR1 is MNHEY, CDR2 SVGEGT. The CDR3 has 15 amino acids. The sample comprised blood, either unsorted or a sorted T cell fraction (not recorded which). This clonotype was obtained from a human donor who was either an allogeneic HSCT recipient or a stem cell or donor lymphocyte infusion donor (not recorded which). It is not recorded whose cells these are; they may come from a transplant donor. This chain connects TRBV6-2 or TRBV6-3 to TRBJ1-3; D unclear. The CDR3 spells CASSYSSSSGNTIYF. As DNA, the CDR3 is TGTGCCAGCAGTTACTCTTCCAGCTCTGGAAACACCATATATTTT.